These 9 T cell receptor beta chains originate from one sample sequenced in a study of radiation and T cells in renal cell carcinoma. The time point here: baseline pretreatment blood. Specified treatment: 15 Gy SBRT to primary tumor, nephrectomy 4 weeks later. Clones were sequenced by immunoSEQ multiplex PCR, and TCRdb holds only the in-frame ones, with some missing. The table has 140,000 to 150,000 clones, roughly 90% seen once; the top ten hold around 4%. The sequences come from blood, collected from a patient whose treatment included radiotherapy and nephrectomy. The receptors come from a woman aged 70-85 years with renal cell carcinoma.

V usage is TRBV7-2 and J usage is TRBJ2-1, with 8 nucleotides matching TRBD2. The CDR3 length is 15 residues. Germline lookup yields CDR1 SGHTA and CDR2 FQGNSA. V shed 6 bases and J 5 bases; nucleotides not matched to a gene: 9. CDR3 DNA: TGTGCCAGCAGGCCCGGGGGGGCCGTTAACAATGAGCAGTTCTTC. It translates to CASRPGGAVNNEQFF.

This rearrangement joins TRBV11-3 to TRBJ2-7, with TRBD1 matching over 7 bases. There are 12 residues in the CDR3. V shed 5 bases and J 7 bases; nucleotides not matched to a gene: 5. Germline assignment: CDR1 SGHNT and CDR2 YENEEA. As DNA, the CDR3 is TGTGCCAGCAGCGGACAGGTTAAAGAGCAGTACTTC. Residues: CASSGQVKEQYF.

The CDR3 spells CAWSVGWNTEAFF. CDR3 coding DNA: TGTGCCTGGAGTGTAGGCTGGAACACTGAAGCTTTCTTT. The V call is TRBV30, the J call TRBJ1-1; D gene ambiguous. Between the trimmed V and J ends, which lost 0 bases and 1 base, there was a span of 6 bases. CDR1 and CDR2 from the germline V gene are GTSNPN and SVGIG (reference sequence). The CDR3 runs to 13 residues.

CDR3 sequence (DNA): TGTGCCATCAGTGAGTCGGTAGGGGGCGCCGACAATGAGCAGTTCTTC. Its protein is CAISESVGGADNEQFF. The rearrangement uses TRBV10-3 and TRBJ2-1; TRBD1 matches 7 bases. Germline V lookup: CDR1 ENHRY, CDR2 SYGVKD. The CDR3 totals 16 residues. V lost 0 bases and J lost 5; bases outside the gene matches: 7.

The gene calls are TRBV4-1 and TRBJ2-3; 10 nucleotides align to TRBD1. This CDR3 region has 14 residues. Germline trimming cut 1 base from V and 12 bases from J; bases unmatched to any gene: 7. Germline CDR1 reads MGHRA; CDR2 reads YSYEKL. DNA for the CDR3: TGCGCCAGCAGCCAAGGGGGGTGGGACAGGGGCCAGTATTTT. Amino acids: CASSQGGWDRGQYF.

The rearrangement joins TRBV27 to TRBJ2-3, with TRBD2 as a possible D gene (5 bases). Per germline, CDR1 MNHEY and CDR2 SMNVEV (reference sequence). Trimming removed 1 base at V and 0 bases at J, with 11 bases between. The CDR3 sequence is 16 residues long. CDR3 coding DNA: TGTGCCAGCAGTTTATTTCCGGGGAGAAGCACAGATACGCAGTATTTT. This encodes CASSLFPGRSTDTQYF.

This chain links TRBV6-5 with TRBJ1-6, with D perhaps TRBD1 (5 bases). The V end was cut by 2 bases, the J end by 9 bases, with 11 bases between. Germline assignment: CDR1 MNHEY and CDR2 SVGAGI. This CDR3 has 14 amino acids. The CDR3: CASSYGDLGSPLHF. The DNA for the CDR3 is TGTGCCAGCAGTTACGGGGACTTAGGTTCACCCCTCCACTTT.

As concerns this clone: In the same sample, other DNA sequences code for this CDR3. The rearrangement uses TRBV6-5 and TRBJ2-7; tentative D call: TRBD2 (5 bases). The V end was cut by 6 bases, the J end by 0 bases, with 12 bases between. Germline CDR1 reads MNHEY; CDR2 reads SVGAGI. The CDR3 extends over 14 amino acids. DNA for the CDR3: TGTGCCAGCAGCTCGACTGGGAGCTCCTACGAGCAGTACTTC. Translation: CASSSTGSSYEQYF.

The chain has TRBV2 and TRBJ2-2; possibly TRBD2 for D (7 bases). Trimming cost V 7 bases and J 3 bases, with 12 bases left between them. The germline V gene encodes CDR1 SNHLY and CDR2 FYNNEI. The CDR3 covers 14 residues. The CDR3 bases are TGTGCCAGCAATCGGGGGGCAGACACCGGGGAGCTGTTTTTT. This sequence encodes CASNRGADTGELFF.